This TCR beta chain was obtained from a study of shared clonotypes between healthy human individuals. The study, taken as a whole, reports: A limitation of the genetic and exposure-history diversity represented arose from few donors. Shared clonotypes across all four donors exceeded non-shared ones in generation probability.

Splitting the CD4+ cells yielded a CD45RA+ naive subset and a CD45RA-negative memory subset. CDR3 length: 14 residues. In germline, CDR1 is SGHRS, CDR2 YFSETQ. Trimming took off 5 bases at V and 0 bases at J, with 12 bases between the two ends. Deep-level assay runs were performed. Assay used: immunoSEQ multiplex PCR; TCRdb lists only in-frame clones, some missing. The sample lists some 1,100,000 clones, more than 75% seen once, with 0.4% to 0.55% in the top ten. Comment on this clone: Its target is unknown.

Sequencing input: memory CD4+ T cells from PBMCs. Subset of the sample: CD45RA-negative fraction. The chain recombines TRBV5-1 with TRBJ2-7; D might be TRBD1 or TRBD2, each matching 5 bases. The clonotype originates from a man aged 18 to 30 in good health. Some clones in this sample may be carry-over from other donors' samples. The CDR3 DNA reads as TGCGCCAGCAGTGGGGGACGGCACTCCTACGAGCAGTACTTC. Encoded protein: CASSGGRHSYEQYF. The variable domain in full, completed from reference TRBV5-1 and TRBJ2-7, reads KAGVTQTPRYLIKTRGQQVTLSCSPISGHRSVSWYQQTPGQGLQFLFEYFSETQRNKGNFPGRFSGRQFSNSRSEMNVSTLELGDSALYLCASSGGRHSYEQYFGPGTRLTVT.